This TCR beta chain appears in the sequencing data of a study of spatial heterogeneity in lung cancer. Turning to the study itself: Consistent detection of more beta-chain than alpha-chain sequences was observed. General study points: Counts of expanded intratumoral alpha and beta TCRs tracked tumor mutation counts.

Noted time point: sample taken at primary tumor resection. Sequencing covered unsorted whole RNA taken from tumor, nontumor lung or frozen PBMC. This CDR3 has 16 amino acids. The germline V gene has CDR1 SGHVS and CDR2 FQNEAQ. The ends were cut back, 5 bases at V and 9 bases at J, with 23 bases in the middle. This clonotype was counted between two and nine times. What it binds is unknown. TCRdb processed the 5' RACE reads anew with MiXCR; each CDR3 protein has one entry. The data show approximately 94,000 distinct CDR3 sequences, 4% to 4.5% seen once. The genes are TRBV7-8 and TRBJ2-1; possible D gene TRBD1, 6 bases. Specimen: lung tumor tissue, collected at surgery. The TCR originated in a male donor with early-stage non-small cell lung cancer. The CDR3 DNA sequence: TGTGCCAGCAGCGGGGCCCGGGACACATTATTGACTGAGCAGTTCTTC. It yields the protein CASSGARDTLLTEQFF.